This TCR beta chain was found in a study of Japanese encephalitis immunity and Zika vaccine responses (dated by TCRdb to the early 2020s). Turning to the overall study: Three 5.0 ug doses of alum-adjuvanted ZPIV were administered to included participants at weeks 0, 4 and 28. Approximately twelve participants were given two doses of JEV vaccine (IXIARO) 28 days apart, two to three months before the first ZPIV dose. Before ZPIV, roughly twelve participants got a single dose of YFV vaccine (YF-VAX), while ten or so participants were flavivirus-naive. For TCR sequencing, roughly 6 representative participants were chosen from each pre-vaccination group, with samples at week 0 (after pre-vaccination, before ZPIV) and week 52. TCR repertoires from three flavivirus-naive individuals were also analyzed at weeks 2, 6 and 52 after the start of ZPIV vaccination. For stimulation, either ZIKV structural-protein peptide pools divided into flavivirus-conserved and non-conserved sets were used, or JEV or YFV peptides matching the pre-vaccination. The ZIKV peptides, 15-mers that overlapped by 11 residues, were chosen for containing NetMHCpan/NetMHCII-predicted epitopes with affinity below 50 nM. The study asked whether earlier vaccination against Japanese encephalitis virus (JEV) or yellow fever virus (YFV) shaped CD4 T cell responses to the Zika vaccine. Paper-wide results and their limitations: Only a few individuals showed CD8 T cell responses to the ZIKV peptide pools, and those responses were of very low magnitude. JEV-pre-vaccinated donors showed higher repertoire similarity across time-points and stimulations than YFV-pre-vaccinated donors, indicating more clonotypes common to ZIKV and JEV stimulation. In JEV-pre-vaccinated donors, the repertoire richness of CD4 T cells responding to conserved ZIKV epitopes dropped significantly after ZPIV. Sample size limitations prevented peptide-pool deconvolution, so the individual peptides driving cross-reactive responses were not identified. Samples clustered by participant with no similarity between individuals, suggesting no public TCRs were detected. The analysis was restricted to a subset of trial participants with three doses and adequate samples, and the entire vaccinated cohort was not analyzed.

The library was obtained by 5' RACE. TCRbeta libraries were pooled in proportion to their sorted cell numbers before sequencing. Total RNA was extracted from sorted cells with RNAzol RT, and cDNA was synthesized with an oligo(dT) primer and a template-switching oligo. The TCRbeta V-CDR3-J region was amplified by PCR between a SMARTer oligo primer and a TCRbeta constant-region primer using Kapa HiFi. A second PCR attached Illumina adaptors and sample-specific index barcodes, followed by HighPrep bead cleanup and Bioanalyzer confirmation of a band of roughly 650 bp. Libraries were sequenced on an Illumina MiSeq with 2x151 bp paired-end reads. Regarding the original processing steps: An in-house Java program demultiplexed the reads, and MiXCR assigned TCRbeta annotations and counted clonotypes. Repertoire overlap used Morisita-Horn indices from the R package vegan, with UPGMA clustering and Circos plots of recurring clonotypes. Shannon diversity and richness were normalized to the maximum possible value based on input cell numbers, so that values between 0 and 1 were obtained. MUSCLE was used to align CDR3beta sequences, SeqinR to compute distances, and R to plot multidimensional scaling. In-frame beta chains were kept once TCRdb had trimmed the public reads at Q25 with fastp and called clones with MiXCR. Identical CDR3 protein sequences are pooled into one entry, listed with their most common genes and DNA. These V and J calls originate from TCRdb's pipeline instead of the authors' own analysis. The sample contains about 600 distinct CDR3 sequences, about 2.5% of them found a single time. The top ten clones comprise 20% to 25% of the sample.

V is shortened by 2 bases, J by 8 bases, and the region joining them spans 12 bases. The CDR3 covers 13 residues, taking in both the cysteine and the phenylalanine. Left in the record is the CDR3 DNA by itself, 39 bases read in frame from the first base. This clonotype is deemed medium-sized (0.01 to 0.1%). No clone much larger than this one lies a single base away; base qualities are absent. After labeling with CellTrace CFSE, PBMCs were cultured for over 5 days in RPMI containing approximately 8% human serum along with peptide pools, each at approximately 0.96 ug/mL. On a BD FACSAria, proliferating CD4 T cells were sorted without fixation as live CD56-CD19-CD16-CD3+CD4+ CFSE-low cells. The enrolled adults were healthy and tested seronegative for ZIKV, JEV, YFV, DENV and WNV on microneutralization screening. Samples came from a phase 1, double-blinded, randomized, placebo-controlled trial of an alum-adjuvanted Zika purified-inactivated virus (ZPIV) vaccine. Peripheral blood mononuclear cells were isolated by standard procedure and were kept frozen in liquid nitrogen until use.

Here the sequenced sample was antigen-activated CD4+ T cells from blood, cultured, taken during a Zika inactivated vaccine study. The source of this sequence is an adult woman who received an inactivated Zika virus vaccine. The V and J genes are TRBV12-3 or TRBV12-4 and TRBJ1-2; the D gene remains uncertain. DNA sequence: TGTGCCAGCAGTTTATCGGGTATTGGCGGCTACACCTTC. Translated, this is CASSLSGIGGYTF.